The next 8 T cell receptor beta chains were all read from a single sample in a study of T cell responses to AZD1222 COVID-19 vaccine. Profiled with immunoSEQ multiplex PCR; TCRdb holds only in-frame clones, not every one. The profile shows 95,000 to 150,000 clones, roughly 92% of them singletons. Sequences were derived from peripheral blood, sampled on day 0 of AZD1222 vaccination. These receptors originate from an adult in good health.

The chain uses TRBV12-3 or TRBV12-4 and TRBJ1-5; D gene uncertain. V lost 8 bases and J 6 bases, leaving 14 bases between the germline ends. The CDR3 extends over 13 amino acids. Here the CDR3 DNA reads TGTGCCAGCGAGGCGGGGAAGGGTCAGCCCCAGCATTTT. The encoded protein is CASEAGKGQPQHF.

This clone appeared once. This chain links TRBV2 with TRBJ1-5; D is undetermined. V gave up 4 bases and J gave up 2 bases, with 12 bases separating them. Per the germline V gene, CDR1 is SNHLY and CDR2 is FYNNEI. This CDR3 is 15 amino acids long. CDR3 sequence: CASSAYTSGNQPQHF. DNA for the CDR3: TGTGCCAGCAGTGCCTACACTTCGGGCAATCAGCCCCAGCATTTT.

The V gene is TRBV7-9, the J gene TRBJ2-7, with D unresolved. CDR1 SEHNR and CDR2 FQNEAQ come from the germline V gene (reference sequence). Deletions cut 2 bases from V and 5 bases from J, with 16 bases between. This CDR3 region has 15 residues. CDR3 DNA: TGTGCCAGCAGCTTAAGTCGACGTGGGCTAAACGAGCAGTACTTC. This codes for CASSLSRRGLNEQYF.

This clone came up once. The genes are TRBV9 and TRBJ2-1; 8 nucleotides line up with TRBD2. The trim removed 2 bases at V and 8 bases at J, leaving 9 bases unmatched. The germline V gene encodes CDR1 SGDLS and CDR2 YYNGEE. CDR3 length: 15 amino acids. CDR3 sequence: CASSVTGLVFDEQFF. The CDR3 DNA sequence: TGTGCCAGCAGCGTGACGGGACTAGTTTTCGATGAGCAGTTCTTC.

The V and J genes are TRBV29-1 and TRBJ1-2, with D possibly TRBD1 on 6 matching bases. V lost 3 bases and J lost 0, with 14 bases in between. Germline-derived CDR1 and CDR2 are SQVTM and ANQGSEA. This CDR3 contains 15 residues. The chain's CDR3 is CSVEPPGGPNYGYTF. The CDR3 nucleotides read TGCAGCGTTGAGCCGCCTGGGGGGCCTAACTATGGCTACACCTTC.

V and J are TRBV10-2 and TRBJ2-1, with D possibly being TRBD1 or TRBD2 (6 bases each). The CDR3 contains 13 residues. Germline V gene data show CDR1 as WSHSY and CDR2 as SAAADI. Trimming stripped 2 bases from V and 7 bases from J, with 9 bases between. CDR3 residues: CASSEQGRNEQFF. CDR3 DNA: TGCGCCAGCAGTGAGCAGGGGAGGAATGAGCAGTTCTTC.

V usage is TRBV18 and J usage is TRBJ1-1; no reliable D call. Trimming removed 3 bases at V and 1 base at J, with 6 bases between. Germline V gene sequence: CDR1 KGHSH, CDR2 LQKENI. CDR3 length: 13 amino acids. The CDR3 protein is CASSPPANTEAFF. CDR3 nucleotide sequence: TGTGCCAGCTCACCTCCCGCGAACACTGAAGCTTTCTTT.

The rearrangement links TRBV5-1 to TRBJ2-7, with 8 bases matching TRBD1. V shed 1 base and J 0 bases; nucleotides not matched to a gene: 3. Germline-derived CDR1 and CDR2 are SGHRS and YFSETQ. This CDR3 region has 15 residues. The CDR3 sequence is CASSLTGQASYEQYF. CDR3 DNA: TGCGCCAGCAGCTTGACGGGACAGGCCTCCTACGAGCAGTACTTC. The full variable domain, rest sourced from reference TRBV5-1 and TRBJ2-7, is KAGVTQTPRYLIKTRGQQVTLSCSPISGHRSVSWYQQTPGQGLQFLFEYFSETQRNKGNFPGRFSGRQFSNSRSEMNVSTLELGDSALYLCASSLTGQASYEQYFGPGTRLTVT.